This T cell receptor beta chain was sequenced in a study of T cells in Graves' hyperthyroidism and ophthalmopathy. V lost 0 bases, J lost 6 bases, and 8 bases stayed unmatched. The CDR3 consists of 16 residues. Germline loops: CDR1 MNHEY, CDR2 SVGAGI. RNA transcripts served as the template for amplifying TCR beta CDR3 regions. The TCR CDR3 was amplified in a first-round RT-PCR using the HTBI primer set. TCRdb ran MiXCR on the multiplex PCR reads and lists one entry per CDR3 protein. The sample shows about 400,000 distinct CDR3 sequences, about 15% of them seen only once. Source material: blood. This TCR came from a woman in her twenties or thirties with Graves' hyperthyroidism. The chain joins TRBV6-5 to TRBJ1-5; 7 bases are a match to TRBD1. CDR3 sequence: CASSYSGRGERQPQHF. CDR3 DNA: TGTGCCAGCAGTTACTCGGGCAGGGGGGAACGTCAGCCCCAGCATTTT.